The present entry profiles one T cell receptor (beta chain) with its context. The antigen it recognizes is unknown. The sample holds no much larger clone one base away, and base qualities are not on file. The method behind the library was 5' RACE. The data were produced on an Illumina HiSeq 2500. A second PCR of roughly 7 to 11 cycles was performed with a sample-barcoded 5' primer and a J-beta primer mix. A unique molecular identifier was introduced onto each TCR beta cDNA molecule by a template-switch 5' adaptor carrying 12 random nucleotides. Each sample yielded at least 3 million CDR3-containing paired-end reads. The Mint cDNA synthesis kit, primed by a TRBC-specific oligonucleotide, was used to synthesize first-strand cDNA from all RNA. All cDNA was treated with uracil-DNA glycosylase and then went through a first 18-cycle PCR with the universal primers M1SS and BC2_uni_R. The source study handled its data this way. Normalization of each sample was performed by random selection of 1 million high-quality reads, each carrying a distinct molecular identifier. Instead of being binned into consensus sequences, reads with shared molecular identifiers were discarded. MiTCR, set to a Q25 quality threshold and the strictest error-elimination algorithm, was used for CDR3 identification, clonotype clustering and error correction. A nonparametric unseen species model with Euler transformation was used to estimate lower-bound total TCR beta diversity. In-frame beta chains were kept once TCRdb had trimmed the public reads at Q25 with fastp and called clones with MiXCR. Rows matching on CDR3 protein sequence are summarized as one entry with the most common DNA and genes. These V and J calls are TCRdb output, not the study's own analysis. This sample has approximately 400,000 distinct CDR3 sequences in its table, and about 55% of those were observed once. Roughly 51% of the sample goes to the ten largest clones.

Trimming removed 2 bases from V and 5 bases from J, leaving 13 bases between the germline ends. In the germline V gene, CDR1 corresponds to SGHRS and CDR2 to YFSETQ. The CDR3 goes from the cysteine to the phenylalanine over 14 residues. CDR3 DNA is the only sequence kept; it has 42 bases, read in frame from the first base. The approximately 39 donors, aged 6 to 90 years, were systemically healthy Caucasian individuals from Russia. Ten milliliters of peripheral blood were drawn from each donor into EDTA-treated Vacutainer tubes. PBMCs were isolated by Ficoll-Paque density-gradient centrifugation, with at least 6.5 million obtained per sample. Trizol reagent was used to extract total RNA from the PBMCs, yielding at least 6 micrograms per sample. For every donor, an aliquot of PBMCs went through flow cytometry to measure the percentages of naive CD45RAhigh/CD27high T cells. The source of the sample is a study of blood T cells in healthy people across ages (dated by TCRdb to the mid-2010s). For the wider study: Template switching captured roughly one uniquely barcoded TCR beta cDNA molecule per two T cells in model experiments. To avoid experimental bias, donors of different ages were distributed randomly across sequencing lanes. For two donors (one aged 18 to 30 and one aged 80 or older), the study analyzed two additional independent replicas of 1 million unique cDNA reads from the same blood draw. Using deep sequencing normalized with unique cDNA molecular identifiers, the study measured how TCR beta repertoire diversity changes with age. Donors were grouped into four age groups: young (average roughly 15 years), middle-aged (roughly 40), aged (about 60) and long-lived (approximately 78).

The paper as a whole reports these results and caveats: The long-lived group showed more naive CD4+ T cells, fewer expanded clones and increased TCR diversity than the aged group, suggesting age selection. Total diversity estimates from one million sequenced T cells were considered lower bounds and underestimates. Donor CMV infection status was unknown, potentially confounding age-related changes in expanded clonotypes. Bulk unsorted PBMC profiling prevented conclusive comparison of naive and antigen-experienced compartments. Observed TCR beta diversity correlated strongly with the percentage of naive T cells measured by flow cytometry. Observed TCR beta diversity per million T cells fell roughly linearly with age, and a significant reduction was already apparent by age about 36.

The material sequenced was blood. The source of this sequence is a man aged 55 to 70 in good health. The chain joins TRBV5-1 to TRBJ2-5; the D gene is perhaps TRBD1, from 5 matching bases. The DNA sequence is TGCGCCAGCAGCTTTGGACCTTCAGGGGAGACCCAGTACTTC. Its amino acids are CASSFGPSGETQYF.